This T cell receptor (beta chain) was observed in a study of siplizumab effects on memory and regulatory T cells. Study observations and caveats: Treg origin accounted for an average of around 69% of mappable alloreactive CD4+ clones with siplizumab and 25% to 30% in controls. The alloresponse seemed to draw substantially on naive T cells, which appeared more diverse than memory cells. It was never confirmed that proliferating Tregs from siplizumab cultures were suppressive.

The study assayed approximately 100,000 TCR templates per sample. Using immunoSEQ multiplex PCR, the repertoire was profiled, and TCRdb retains in-frame clones only, with some absent. This sample has 100,000 or so clones, with 91% found just once. Remarks on this clone: No antigen is known for it.

The CDR3 is made up of 13 amino acids. From germline, CDR1 is SGHVS and CDR2 FNYEAQ. J lost 7 bases, V lost 9 bases, and 7 bases had no gene match. The sequence was collected from a human donor in good health. Some clones in this sample may be carry-over from other donors' samples. Sequenced input: CD4+ T cells sorted from blood. This chain links TRBV7-6 with TRBJ2-7; TRBD1 matches at 12 bases. CDR3 coding DNA: TGTGCCAGTCGGGACAGGGGGCGCCGGGAGCAGTACTTC. It translates to CASRDRGRREQYF.